This is a list of T cell receptor beta chains from one sample in a study of CXCR3-negative and CXCR3-positive naive CD8 T cells. Reanalyzing the 5' RACE reads, TCRdb keeps one entry per CDR3 protein, without DNA. Recorded for this sample: 40,000 to 45,000 distinct CDR3 sequences. Sequencing was performed on memory CD8+ T cells from blood. These receptors were taken from a human donor in good health. Some clones in this sample may be carry-over from other donors' samples. Each CDR3 is given with its conserved first and last residue. Fields, in order: V gene, CDR3 length, J gene, CDR3 protein.

V: TRBV27; length: 14; J: TRBJ2-1; CDR3: CASSSIETYNEQFF
V: TRBV7-2; length: 12; J: TRBJ2-1; CDR3: CASSFFSYEQFF
V: TRBV14; length: 13; J: TRBJ2-1; CDR3: CASSHTNYNEQFF
V: TRBV7-6; length: 14; J: TRBJ1-1; CDR3: CASTWAPEAAEAFF
V: TRBV7-2; length: 15; J: TRBJ2-7; CDR3: CASSLTPGGAYEQYF
V: TRBV6-9; length: 15; J: TRBJ2-3; CDR3: CASTPRWGVRDTQYF
V: TRBV7-2; length: 12; J: TRBJ2-2; CDR3: CASSLAGGELFF
V: TRBV7-9; length: 12; J: TRBJ2-7; CDR3: CASSFGGSEQYF
V: TRBV28; length: 14; J: TRBJ2-7; CDR3: CASTLAPDSYEQYF
V: TRBV20-1; length: 14; J: TRBJ2-1; CDR3: CSASGATPGNEQFF
V: TRBV5-1; length: 15; J: TRBJ2-1; CDR3: CASSSSGTTVDEQFF
V: TRBV7-2; length: 15; J: TRBJ1-2; CDR3: CASTNWGEIGNGYTF
V: TRBV7-2; length: 15; J: TRBJ1-1; CDR3: CASSLATLGDTEAFF
V: TRBV7-2; length: 16; J: TRBJ2-3; CDR3: CASSASLAGLTDTQYF
V: TRBV28; length: 16; J: TRBJ2-7; CDR3: CASSLRSRGQSYEQYF
V: TRBV4-2; length: 16; J: TRBJ2-3; CDR3: CASSQDQASGGDTQYF